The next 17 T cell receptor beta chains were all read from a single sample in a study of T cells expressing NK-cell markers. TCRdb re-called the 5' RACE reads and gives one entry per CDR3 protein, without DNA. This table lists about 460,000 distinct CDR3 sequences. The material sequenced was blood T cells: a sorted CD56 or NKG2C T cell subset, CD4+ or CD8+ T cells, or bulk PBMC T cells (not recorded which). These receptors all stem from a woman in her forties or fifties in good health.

CDR3 sequence: CSASTGGPGEQFF. This chain connects TRBV20-1 to TRBJ2-1; TCRdb's D call of TRBD2 is untestable without DNA. Germline V lookup: CDR1 DFQATT, CDR2 SNEGSKA (reference sequence). The CDR3 is 13 residues long.

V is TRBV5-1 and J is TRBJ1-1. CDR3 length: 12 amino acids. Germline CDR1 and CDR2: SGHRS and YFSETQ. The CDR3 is CASSREDTEAFF.

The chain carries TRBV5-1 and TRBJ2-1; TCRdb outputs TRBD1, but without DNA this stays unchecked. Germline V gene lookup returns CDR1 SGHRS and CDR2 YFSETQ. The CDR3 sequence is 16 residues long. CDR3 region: CASSLVAPSGGLEQFF.

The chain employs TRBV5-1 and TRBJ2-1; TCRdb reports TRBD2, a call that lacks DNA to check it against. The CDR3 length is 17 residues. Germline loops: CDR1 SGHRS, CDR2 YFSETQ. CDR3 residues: CASSSPPGLAGPNEQFF.

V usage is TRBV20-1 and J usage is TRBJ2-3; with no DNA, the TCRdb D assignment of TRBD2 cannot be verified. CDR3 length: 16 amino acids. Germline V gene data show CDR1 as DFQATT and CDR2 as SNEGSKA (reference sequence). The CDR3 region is CSATGLSGPRTDTQYF.

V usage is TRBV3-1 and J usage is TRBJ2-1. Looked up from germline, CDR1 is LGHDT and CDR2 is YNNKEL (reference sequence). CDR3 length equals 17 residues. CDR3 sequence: CASSQQVEGLRRNEQFF.

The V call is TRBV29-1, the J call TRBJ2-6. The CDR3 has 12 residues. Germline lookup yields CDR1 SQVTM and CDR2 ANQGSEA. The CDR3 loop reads CSVQLGANVLTF.

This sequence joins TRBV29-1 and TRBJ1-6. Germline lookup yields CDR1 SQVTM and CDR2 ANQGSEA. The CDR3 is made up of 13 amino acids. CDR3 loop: CSYMAASNSPLHF.

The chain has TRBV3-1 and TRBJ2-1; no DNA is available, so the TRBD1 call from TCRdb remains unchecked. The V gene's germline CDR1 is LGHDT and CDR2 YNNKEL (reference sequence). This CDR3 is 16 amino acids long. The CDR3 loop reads CASSPWRLQPGNEQFF.

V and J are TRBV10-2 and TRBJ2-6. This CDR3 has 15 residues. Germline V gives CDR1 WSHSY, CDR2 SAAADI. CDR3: CASSESKGGANVLTF.

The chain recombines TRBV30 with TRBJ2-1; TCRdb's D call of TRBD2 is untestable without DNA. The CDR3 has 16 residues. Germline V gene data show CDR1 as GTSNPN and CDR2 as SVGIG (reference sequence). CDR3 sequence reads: CAWSARTSGSINEQFF.

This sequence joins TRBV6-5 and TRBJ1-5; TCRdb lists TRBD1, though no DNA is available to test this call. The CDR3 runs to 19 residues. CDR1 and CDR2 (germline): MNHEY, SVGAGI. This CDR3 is CATAPFPDRVSLSNQPQHF.

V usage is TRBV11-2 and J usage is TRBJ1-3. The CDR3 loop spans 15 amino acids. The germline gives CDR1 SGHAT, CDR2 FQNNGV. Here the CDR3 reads CASSLGIGKADTIYF.

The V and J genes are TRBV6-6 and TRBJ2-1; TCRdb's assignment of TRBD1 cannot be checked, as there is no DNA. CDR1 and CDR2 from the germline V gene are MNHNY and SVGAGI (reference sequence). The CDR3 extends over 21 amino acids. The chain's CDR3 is CASSYGRGQRVAGISYNEQFF.

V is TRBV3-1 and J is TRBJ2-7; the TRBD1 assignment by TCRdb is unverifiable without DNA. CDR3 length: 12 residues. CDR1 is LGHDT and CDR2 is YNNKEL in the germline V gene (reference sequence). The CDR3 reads CASTTTGGEQYF.

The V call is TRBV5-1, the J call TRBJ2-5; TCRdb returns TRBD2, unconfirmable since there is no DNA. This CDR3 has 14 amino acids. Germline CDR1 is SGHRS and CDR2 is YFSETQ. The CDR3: CASSPLATTETQYF.

CDR3 in amino acids: CSVATGANYGYTF. The chain recombines TRBV29-1 with TRBJ1-2; as DNA is missing, the TRBD1 call by TCRdb cannot be tested. The CDR3 is 13 amino acids. Germline values: CDR1 SQVTM, CDR2 ANQGSEA. Looking up the rest from reference TRBV29-1 and TRBJ1-2 gives the full variable domain: SAVISQKPSRDICQRGTSLTIQCQVDSQVTMMFWYRQQPGQSLTLIATANQGSEATYESGFVIDKFPISRPNLTFSTLTVSNMSPEDSSIYLCSVATGANYGYTFGSGTRLTVV.